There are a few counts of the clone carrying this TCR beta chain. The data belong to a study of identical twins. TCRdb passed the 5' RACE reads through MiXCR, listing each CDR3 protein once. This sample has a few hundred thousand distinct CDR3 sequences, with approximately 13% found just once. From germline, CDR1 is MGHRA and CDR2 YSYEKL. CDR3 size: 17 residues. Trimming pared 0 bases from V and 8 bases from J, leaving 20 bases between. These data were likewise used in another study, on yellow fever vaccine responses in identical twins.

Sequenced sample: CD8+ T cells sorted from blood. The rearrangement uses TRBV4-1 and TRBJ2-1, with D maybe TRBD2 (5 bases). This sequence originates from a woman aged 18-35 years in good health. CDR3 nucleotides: TGCGCCAGCAGCCAAGATCTTTTTCCGTCCCTCGGGGATGAGCAGTTCTTC. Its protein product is CASSQDLFPSLGDEQFF.